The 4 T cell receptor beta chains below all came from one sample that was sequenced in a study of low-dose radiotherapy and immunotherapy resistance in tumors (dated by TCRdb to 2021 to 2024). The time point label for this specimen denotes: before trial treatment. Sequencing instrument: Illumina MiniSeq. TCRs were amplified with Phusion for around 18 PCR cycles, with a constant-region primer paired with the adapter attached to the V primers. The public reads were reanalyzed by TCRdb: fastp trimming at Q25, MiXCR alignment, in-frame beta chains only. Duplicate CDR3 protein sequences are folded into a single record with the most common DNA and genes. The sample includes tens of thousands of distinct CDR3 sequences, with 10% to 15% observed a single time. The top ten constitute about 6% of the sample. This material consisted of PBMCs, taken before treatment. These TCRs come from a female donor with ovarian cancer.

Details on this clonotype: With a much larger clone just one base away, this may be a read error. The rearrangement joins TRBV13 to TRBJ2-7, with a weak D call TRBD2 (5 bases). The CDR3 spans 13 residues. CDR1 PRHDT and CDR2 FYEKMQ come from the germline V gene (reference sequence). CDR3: CASSLASGNEQNF. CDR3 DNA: TGTGCCAGCAGCTTAGCATCGGGGAACGAGCAGAACTTC.

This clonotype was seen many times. Here the CDR3 DNA reads TGCGGAGTTGCCCCAAAGTTACAGGGGCCCGTCGCTCGTGGCTACACCTTC. Its protein product is CGVAPKLQGPVARGYTF. This sequence joins TRBV20-1 and TRBJ1-2, with 7 bases identical to TRBD1. The CDR3 is made up of 17 amino acids. Germline CDR1 reads DFQATT; CDR2 reads SNEGSKA (reference sequence).

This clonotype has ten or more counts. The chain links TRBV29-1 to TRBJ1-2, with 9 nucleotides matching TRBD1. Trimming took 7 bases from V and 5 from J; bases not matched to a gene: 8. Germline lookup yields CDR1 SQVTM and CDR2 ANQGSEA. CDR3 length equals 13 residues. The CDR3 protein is CSAAGTGFYGYTF. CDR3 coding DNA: TGCAGCGCGGCCGGGACAGGGTTTTATGGCTACACCTTC.

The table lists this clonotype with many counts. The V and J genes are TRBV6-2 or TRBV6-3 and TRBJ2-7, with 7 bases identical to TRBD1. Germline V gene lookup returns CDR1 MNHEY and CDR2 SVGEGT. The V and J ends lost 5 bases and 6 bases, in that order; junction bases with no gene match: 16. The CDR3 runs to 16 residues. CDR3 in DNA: TGTGCCAGCAGTGGATTGAGACAGGGCGGCTTTGGCGAGCAGTACTTC. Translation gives CASSGLRQGGFGEQYF.